A selection of T cell receptor beta chains follows, all from one sample in a study of beta chain features in type 1 diabetes. The repertoire was sequenced with immunoSEQ multiplex PCR; TCRdb's copy has only in-frame clones and lacks some. The table lists 860,000 or so clones, about a sixth of them singletons, with about 0.02% in the top ten. Sequencing was performed on naive CD4+ T cells from blood. The receptors shown here come from a woman aged 18 to 35 in good health. CDR3s include the opening cysteine and the closing phenylalanine or tryptophan. The D gene is left open where the match is weak. Some rows have no size entry. The others give once, few or many, or a class for an expanded clone.

CDR3aa: CASSTILSTDTQYF
CDR3nt: TGTGCCAGCAGCACTATCCTCAGCACAGATACGCAGTATTTT
d_gene: -
abundance: few
v_gene: TRBV9
j_gene: TRBJ2-3

CDR3aa: CASSYLDTGELFF
CDR3nt: TGTGCCAGCAGTTATCTAGACACCGGGGAGCTGTTTTTT
d_gene: -
abundance: -
v_gene: TRBV28
j_gene: TRBJ2-2

CDR3aa: CASGRTGPGHGYTF
CDR3nt: TGTGCCAGCGGACGCACAGGGCCCGGGCATGGCTACACCTTC
d_gene: -
abundance: -
v_gene: TRBV5-6
j_gene: TRBJ1-2

CDR3aa: CASRPWDRDRSTIYF
CDR3nt: TGTGCCAGCAGACCCTGGGACAGGGACAGAAGCACCATATATTTT
d_gene: TRBD1
abundance: -
v_gene: TRBV25-1
j_gene: TRBJ1-3

CDR3aa: CASTIGGLIYNEQFF
CDR3nt: TGTGCCAGCACCATAGGGGGTTTAATATACAATGAGCAGTTCTTC
d_gene: -
abundance: -
v_gene: TRBV2
j_gene: TRBJ2-1

CDR3aa: CASSRIDSLIGEQFF
CDR3nt: TGTGCCAGCAGCCGAATAGATTCACTAATAGGTGAGCAGTTCTTC
d_gene: -
abundance: -
v_gene: TRBV7-2
j_gene: TRBJ2-1

CDR3aa: CASRRDQYNEQFF
CDR3nt: TGTGCCAGCAGGAGGGACCAGTACAATGAGCAGTTCTTC
d_gene: -
abundance: few
v_gene: TRBV28
j_gene: TRBJ2-1

CDR3aa: CASSPPRGQRLGYTF
CDR3nt: TGTGCCAGCAGTCCCCCCCGGGGGCAACGTTTAGGCTACACCTTC
d_gene: -
abundance: few
v_gene: TRBV28
j_gene: TRBJ1-2

CDR3aa: CSVVGWGEGYTF
CDR3nt: TGCAGCGTTGTTGGGTGGGGGGAAGGCTACACCTTC
d_gene: -
abundance: few
v_gene: TRBV29-1
j_gene: TRBJ1-2

CDR3aa: CASSKGNTGELFF
CDR3nt: TGTGCCAGCAGCAAGGGTAACACCGGGGAGCTGTTTTTT
d_gene: -
abundance: few
v_gene: TRBV13
j_gene: TRBJ2-2

CDR3aa: CASSAQLEKLFF
CDR3nt: TGTGCCAGCAGTGCCCAGTTAGAAAAACTGTTTTTT
d_gene: -
abundance: -
v_gene: TRBV6-6
j_gene: TRBJ1-4

CDR3aa: CASSLTGVSTDTQYF
CDR3nt: TGTGCCAGCAGCTTAACAGGGGTTTCCACAGATACGCAGTATTTT
d_gene: TRBD1
abundance: -
v_gene: TRBV7-9
j_gene: TRBJ2-3

CDR3aa: CASSKMGPRAEQYF
CDR3nt: TGTGCCAGCAGCAAGATGGGACCTCGCGCGGAGCAGTACTTC
d_gene: -
abundance: -
v_gene: TRBV13
j_gene: TRBJ2-5

CDR3aa: CASSNRDSSTEAFF
CDR3nt: TGTGCCAGCAGCAACCGGGACTCGAGCACTGAAGCTTTCTTT
d_gene: -
abundance: few
v_gene: TRBV7-9
j_gene: TRBJ1-1

CDR3aa: CATSRDVGQTYTEAFF
CDR3nt: TGTGCCACCAGCAGAGATGTAGGACAGACTTACACTGAAGCTTTCTTT
d_gene: -
abundance: -
v_gene: TRBV15
j_gene: TRBJ1-1

CDR3aa: CASSTGSNNEQFF
CDR3nt: TGTGCCAGCTCGACAGGGTCCAACAATGAGCAGTTCTTC
d_gene: TRBD1
abundance: few
v_gene: TRBV18
j_gene: TRBJ2-1

CDR3aa: CASSQGQGLDTQYF
CDR3nt: TGTGCCAGCAGCCAGGGACAGGGTCTCGATACGCAGTATTTT
d_gene: TRBD1
abundance: -
v_gene: TRBV27
j_gene: TRBJ2-3

CDR3aa: CASSNRALYGYTF
CDR3nt: TGTGCCAGCAGTAACCGGGCCCTCTATGGCTACACCTTC
d_gene: -
abundance: -
v_gene: TRBV6-6
j_gene: TRBJ1-2

CDR3aa: CATSRFEETQYF
CDR3nt: TGTGCCACCAGCAGGTTCGAAGAGACCCAGTACTTC
d_gene: -
abundance: few
v_gene: TRBV15
j_gene: TRBJ2-5

CDR3aa: CASSARGTGELFF
CDR3nt: TGTGCCAGCAGCGCCAGGGGAACCGGGGAGCTGTTTTTT
d_gene: -
abundance: few
v_gene: TRBV9
j_gene: TRBJ2-2

CDR3aa: CASSVGRNTEAFF
CDR3nt: TGTGCCAGCTCAGTGGGACGGAACACTGAAGCTTTCTTT
d_gene: -
abundance: few
v_gene: TRBV18
j_gene: TRBJ1-1

CDR3aa: CASSSGQGYGYTF
CDR3nt: TGTGCCAGCAGCTCCGGACAGGGCTATGGCTACACCTTC
d_gene: TRBD1
abundance: -
v_gene: TRBV28
j_gene: TRBJ1-2

CDR3aa: CASSPRTQETQYF
CDR3nt: TGTGCCAGCTCACCACGTACCCAAGAGACCCAGTACTTC
d_gene: -
abundance: few
v_gene: TRBV18
j_gene: TRBJ2-5

CDR3aa: CASSPLVAGAYEQYF
CDR3nt: TGCGCCAGCAGCCCGCTAGTAGCGGGAGCCTACGAGCAGTACTTC
d_gene: TRBD2
abundance: few
v_gene: TRBV4-3
j_gene: TRBJ2-7

CDR3aa: CASSSLLRTGRTDTQYF
CDR3nt: TGTGCCAGCAGCTCTCTACTAAGGACAGGGAGGACAGATACGCAGTATTTT
d_gene: TRBD1
abundance: -
v_gene: TRBV7-9
j_gene: TRBJ2-3

CDR3aa: CASTGGSSGANVLTF
CDR3nt: TGTGCCAGCACGGGCGGAAGCTCTGGGGCCAACGTCCTGACTTTC
d_gene: -
abundance: -
v_gene: TRBV7-9
j_gene: TRBJ2-6

CDR3aa: CASSLNSGGCSNQPQHF
CDR3nt: TGTGCCAGCAGCTTAAATAGCGGGGGGTGTAGCAATCAGCCCCAGCATTTT
d_gene: -
abundance: -
v_gene: TRBV7-2
j_gene: TRBJ1-5

CDR3aa: CASRGQGNYGYTF
CDR3nt: TGTGCCAGCAGGGGACAGGGGAACTATGGCTACACCTTC
d_gene: TRBD1
abundance: few
v_gene: TRBV6-5
j_gene: TRBJ1-2